This T cell receptor beta chain was documented in a study of cytomegalovirus exposure and HLA in healthy donors. This clone turned up a few times. PCR amplification relied on 60 Vbeta primers (plus 13 Jbeta primers). Assay: immunoSEQ multiplex PCR; the TCRdb copy retains only in-frame clones and omits some. The sample has about 110,000 clones, around three quarters seen once; the top ten hold 7.7%. This sequence was found in a woman between 45 and 65 years old in good health and CMV-seropositive. The sequencing input was PBMCs.

The CDR3 sequence is CATSSRNRPPYEQYF. CDR3 sequence (DNA): TGTGCCACCAGCAGCAGGAATCGCCCCCCCTACGAGCAGTACTTC. The genes are TRBV15 and TRBJ2-7; D is uncertain. In germline, CDR1 is LNHNV, CDR2 YYDKDF (reference sequence). The CDR3 consists of 15 residues. Trimming shortened V by 3 bases and J by 2 bases, and 14 bases separated the two germline ends.